The entry below describes one TCR beta chain. This clonotype was observed at least ten times. No cognate antigen has been identified for it. The input lacks base qualities; no much larger clone sits a single base away. For repertoire sequencing, TCR beta CDR3 regions were amplified from RNA transcripts. The first round of RT-PCR was done with HTBI primers and the Qiagen OneStep RT-PCR kit, and was followed by a second round of multiplex PCR, then size selection and purification. Sequencing of the libraries was carried out on an Illumina HiSeq2000 in paired-end mode with 100 bp reads. The authors' pipeline ran thus. SOAPnuke was used to process the reads, removing any read that contained adapters or uncalled bases, had a mean Phred below 15, or lacked an exact match to the constant primer or identifier. COPE v1.2.5 was used to merge high-quality paired reads. Clonotypes were defined as unique nucleotide sequences and were aligned to IMGT TRB V, D and J references using MiTCR v1.1. The analysis was limited to V-J combinations with a frequency above 0.0001, which together covered around 99% of the repertoires. For each V-J combination, a TCR clonal expansion and chaos score was defined as F50 clonal expansion divided by the chaos observed in the TCRdist matrix. Welch's t-statistics and random forest were used to reduce the features to approximately 13 V-J combinations, which were then used as input to a naive Bayes classifier. Thyroid-blood repertoire similarity was quantified with the Morisita-Horn index. TCRdb redid the processing of the public reads, applying fastp at Q25 and MiXCR, and retained in-frame beta chains. Rows with a matching CDR3 protein are joined into one entry that keeps the most common DNA and genes. Here the V and J calls rest on TCRdb's processing, not on the authors' analysis. This sample has more than 300,000 distinct CDR3 sequences in its table, and 17% of those were observed once. The ten largest clones take up roughly 2.4% of the sample.

These data belong to a study of Graves' ophthalmopathy and Graves' hyperthyroidism listed by TCRdb under 2018. Some background on the complete study: Peripheral blood was collected before any treatment was given, at the time of initial diagnosis. After sampling, hyperthyroidism patients received methimazole starting at 30 mg daily, and ophthalmopathy patients received high-dose intravenous methylprednisolone. To explore V-J signatures that distinguish ophthalmopathy from hyperthyroidism, a discovery set of 100 patients was enrolled, made up of 43 with ophthalmopathy and roughly 57 with stable hyperthyroidism. T-cell repertoires of thyroid tissue and blood were compared in five or six hyperthyroidism patients. An independent validation cohort was composed of roughly 19 hyperthyroidism patients and more than 15 patients who later progressed from hyperthyroidism to ophthalmopathy. In total, 120 to 150 blood samples were TCR-sequenced: 40 to 45 ophthalmopathy, around 75 hyperthyroidism and some 17 hyperthyroidism-to-ophthalmopathy patients. The study used signatures of the TCR beta repertoire to tell Graves' ophthalmopathy apart from Graves' hyperthyroidism and to predict which patients would progress to ophthalmopathy. The full study reports these points: No statistical method was used to predetermine the sample size, and group allocation was not hidden from the investigators. In cross-validation, the 13-signature model distinguished ophthalmopathy from stable hyperthyroidism with less than 90% sensitivity and 81% to 82% specificity, while in the test set the corresponding values were about 79% and 69%. In validation, the model predicted ophthalmopathy progression with about 70% sensitivity and roughly 72% specificity; roughly 12 predicted patients were CT-confirmed with GO in a median of approximately six months. Among expanded thyroid clonotypes with frequency above 0.001, most also showed up in blood, which suggests that blood repertoires may reflect the thyroid immune response.

Hyperthyroidism was considered stable if no progression to ophthalmopathy occurred within 18 months of follow-up. Hyperthyroidism patients were newly diagnosed, were aged 18 to 65 years, and had a disease duration under 2 months. Patients were excluded if they had other autoimmune diseases, uncontrolled infections, pregnancy or lactation. Clinical symptoms, serum thyroxine, TRAb, thyroid ultrasound and orbital computed tomography formed the basis of the diagnosis. PBMCs were isolated from 7.5 to 10 ml of fresh peripheral blood by Ficoll-Paque density gradient centrifugation. Total RNA was extracted with Trizol reagent and quality-checked on an Agilent 2100 Bioanalyzer. CDR1 and CDR2 (SNHLY, FYNNEI) derive from the germline V gene. Trimming costs V 3 bases and J 0 bases, and their ends lie 12 bases apart. The CDR3 starts with the cysteine, ends with the phenylalanine, and has 15 residues. Only the CDR3 portion is preserved as DNA: 45 bases, with reading frame beginning at the first base.

The material sequenced was peripheral blood. The sequence was obtained from an adult woman with stable Graves' hyperthyroidism. The chain is assembled from TRBV2 and TRBJ2-7, with TRBD2 perhaps the D gene, on 5 matching bases. The sequenced DNA is TGTGCCAGCAGTGACCCGGGATTTCTCTCCTACGAGCAGTACTTC. This yields the protein CASSDPGFLSYEQYF.